The TCR beta chain described here comes from a study of blood T cell repertoires in COVID-19. At the level of the study: COVID-19 samples, acute and convalescent, were from the United States, Italy and Spain. The analysed material was cDNA or gDNA that came from T cells, B-cell-depleted T cells, or PBMCs.

Produced via immunoSEQ multiplex PCR; TCRdb's table is partial and in-frame only. The sample lists roughly 200,000 clones, about 85% occurring once. Participant-given clinical history determined each cohort assignment. V was shortened by 2 bases and J by 8 bases, with 12 bases between the two germline ends. The CDR3 is 14 amino acids. The V gene's germline CDR1 is MNHEY and CDR2 SMNVEV (reference sequence). This TCR was sampled from a man aged 40-49 years who had recovered from COVID-19. The rearrangement uses TRBV27 and TRBJ2-2, with a tentative D call TRBD1 (5 bases). What was sequenced was PBMCs or T cells enriched from blood (not recorded which). CDR3: CASSLQGVMGELFF. DNA for the CDR3: TGTGCCAGCAGTTTACAAGGGGTGATGGGGGAGCTGTTTTTT.